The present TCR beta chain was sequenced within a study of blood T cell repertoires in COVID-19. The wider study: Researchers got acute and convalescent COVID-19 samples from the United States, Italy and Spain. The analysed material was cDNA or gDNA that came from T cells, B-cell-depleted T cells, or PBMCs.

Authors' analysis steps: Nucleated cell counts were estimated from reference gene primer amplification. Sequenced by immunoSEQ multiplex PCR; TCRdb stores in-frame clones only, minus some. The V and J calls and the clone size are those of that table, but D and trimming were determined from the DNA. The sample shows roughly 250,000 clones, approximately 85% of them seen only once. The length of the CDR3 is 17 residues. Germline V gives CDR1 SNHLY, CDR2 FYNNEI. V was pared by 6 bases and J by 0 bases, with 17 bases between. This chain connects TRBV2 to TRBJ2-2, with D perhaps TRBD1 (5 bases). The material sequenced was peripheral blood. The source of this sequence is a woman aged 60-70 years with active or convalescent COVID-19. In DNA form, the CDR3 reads TGTGCCAGCAGGGGTTCCAACAGGTTAACGAACACCGGGGAGCTGTTTTTT. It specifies CASRGSNRLTNTGELFF.